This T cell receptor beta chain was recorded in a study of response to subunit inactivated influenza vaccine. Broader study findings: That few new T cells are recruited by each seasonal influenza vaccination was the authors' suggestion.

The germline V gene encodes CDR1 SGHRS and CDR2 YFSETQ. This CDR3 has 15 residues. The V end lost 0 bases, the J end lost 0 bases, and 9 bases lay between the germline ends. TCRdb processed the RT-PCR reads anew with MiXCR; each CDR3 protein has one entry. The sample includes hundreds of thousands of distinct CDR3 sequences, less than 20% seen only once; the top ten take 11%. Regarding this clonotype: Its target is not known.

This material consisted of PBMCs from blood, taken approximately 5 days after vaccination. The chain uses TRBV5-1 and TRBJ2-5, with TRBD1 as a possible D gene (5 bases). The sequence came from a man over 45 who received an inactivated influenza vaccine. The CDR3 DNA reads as TGCGCCAGCAGCTTGGTACAGGACCACCAAGAGACCCAGTACTTC. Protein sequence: CASSLVQDHQETQYF.